These 29 T cell receptor beta chains were all obtained from the same sample, sequenced in a study of blood T cell repertoires in COVID-19. The assay was immunoSEQ multiplex PCR, and TCRdb's table has in-frame clones only and misses some. This table has over 150,000 clones, 90% to 95% appearing once. Input material: peripheral blood. Source of these receptors: a man in his fifties or sixties with acute or convalescent COVID-19.

The CDR3 nucleotides read TGTGCCAGCAGCCCAGGGGCCAACTATAATTCACCCCTCCACTTT. As protein: CASSPGANYNSPLHF. The V and J genes are TRBV27 and TRBJ1-6; possibly TRBD1 for D (6 bases). Trimming removed 6 bases at V and 3 bases at J, with 12 bases between. This CDR3 spans 15 amino acids. Germline assignment: CDR1 MNHEY and CDR2 SMNVEV (reference sequence).

This clone turned up a few times. The rearrangement uses TRBV7-2 and TRBJ1-5; tentative D call: TRBD1 (5 bases). This CDR3 has 15 residues. Deletions cut 2 bases from V and 6 bases from J, with 14 bases between. Germline values: CDR1 SGHTA, CDR2 FQGNSA. The CDR3 spells CASSLKGAGPQPQHF. CDR3 coding DNA: TGTGCCAGCAGCTTAAAGGGCGCAGGGCCTCAGCCCCAGCATTTT.

The chain has TRBV18 and TRBJ2-3, with 9 bases identical to TRBD2. V shed 0 bases, J shed 2 bases, and the junction held 6 bases outside the gene matches. Germline assignment: CDR1 KGHSH and CDR2 LQKENI. The CDR3 is made up of 17 amino acids. The chain's CDR3 is CASSPPSASGTTDTQYF. The CDR3 DNA is TGTGCCAGCTCACCACCGTCGGCTAGCGGGACCACAGATACGCAGTATTTT.

The chain uses TRBV29-1 and TRBJ2-5; 9 bases line up with TRBD2. J gave up 4 bases and V 3 bases, and 21 bases lay outside the gene matches. The CDR3 has 19 residues. CDR1 and CDR2 (germline): SQVTM, ANQGSEA. CDR3 nucleotides: TGCAGCGTTGAGGGCATCAGGGGCTTAGGCGGGAGGGCCCGAGAGACCCAGTACTTC. Protein product: CSVEGIRGLGGRARETQYF.

V usage is TRBV27 and J usage is TRBJ2-1, with 8 bases fitting TRBD2. Germline V gene data show CDR1 as MNHEY and CDR2 as SMNVEV (reference sequence). V shed 3 bases, J shed 2 bases, and the junction held 6 bases outside the gene matches. The CDR3 covers 16 residues. Here the CDR3 DNA reads TGTGCCAGCAGTTTCGGGGCGGGAGGCCCCTACAATGAGCAGTTCTTC. Amino acid sequence: CASSFGAGGPYNEQFF.

J is TRBJ2-5 and V is TRBV23-1, with D maybe TRBD1 (6 bases). TRBV23-1 is an ORF, with its function uncertain. The CDR3 is 15 amino acids. The ends were cut back, 5 bases at V and 2 bases at J, with 15 bases in the middle. In nucleotides, the CDR3 is TGCGCCAGCAGTACGAAACCCGGACAGCAAGAGACCCAGTACTTC. This sequence encodes CASSTKPGQQETQYF.

In DNA form, the CDR3 reads TGTGCCAGCAGCGTCACGGCGGATAATGAAAAACTGTTTTTT. It codes for CASSVTADNEKLFF. The chain is built from TRBV9 and TRBJ1-4; D gene unclear. Germline V gene sequence: CDR1 SGDLS, CDR2 YYNGEE. This CDR3 contains 14 residues. With 2 bases removed from V and 4 bases from J, the gap between germline ends came to 9 bases.

The sample holds a few counts of this clone. This sequence joins TRBV6-6 and TRBJ1-2; 8 nucleotides align to TRBD1. Germline loops: CDR1 MNHNY, CDR2 SVGAGI (reference sequence). There are 15 residues in the CDR3. V trimming: 6 bases; J trimming: 6 bases; junction bases outside the gene matches: 12. This CDR3 is CASRASGGASDGYTF. CDR3 bases: TGTGCCAGCAGGGCCTCAGGGGGCGCATCGGATGGCTACACCTTC.

V is TRBV5-1 and J is TRBJ2-3; 7 bases are a match to TRBD1. The CDR3 loop spans 15 amino acids. Germline CDR1 reads SGHRS; CDR2 reads YFSETQ. V lost 0 bases to trimming and J lost 3 bases; unmatched junction nucleotides: 4. The CDR3 nucleotides are TGCGCCAGCAGCTTGGCGGACAGGAGGACAGATACGCAGTATTTT. Its translation is CASSLADRRTDTQYF. The variable domain in full, with the rest retrieved from reference TRBV5-1 and TRBJ2-3, is KAGVTQTPRYLIKTRGQQVTLSCSPISGHRSVSWYQQTPGQGLQFLFEYFSETQRNKGNFPGRFSGRQFSNSRSEMNVSTLELGDSALYLCASSLADRRTDTQYFGPGTRLTVL.

This clone was seen only a few times. This sequence joins TRBV6-1 and TRBJ2-7; perhaps TRBD2 as D (6 bases). V gave up 2 bases and J gave up 6 bases, with 17 bases separating them. The CDR3 consists of 15 residues. Germline V gene lookup returns CDR1 MNHNS and CDR2 SASEGT. The CDR3 loop reads CASSEMRMGGGEQYV. CDR3 nucleotide sequence: TGTGCCAGCAGTGAAATGAGGATGGGGGGAGGCGAGCAGTACGTC.

This chain joins TRBV6-5 and TRBJ2-2, with D possibly matching TRBD2 (6 bases). The V gene's germline CDR1 is MNHEY and CDR2 SVGAGI. CDR3 length: 15 amino acids. V lost 6 bases and J 4 bases, leaving 15 bases between the germline ends. For the CDR3, the DNA is TGTGCCAGCAGACTAACCCGGGGGATCACCGGGGAGCTGTTTTTT. Its protein is CASRLTRGITGELFF.

The chain combines TRBV4-1 with TRBJ1-2; TRBD1 matches 8 bases. Germline V lookup: CDR1 MGHRA, CDR2 YSYEKL. This CDR3 spans 15 amino acids. The J segment lost 5 bases and the V segment lost 0 bases, leaving 5 bases of the junction unmatched. The CDR3 DNA reads as TGCGCCAGCAGCCAAGAGGACAGGGAGGGGTATGGCTACACCTTC. This codes for CASSQEDREGYGYTF.

The CDR3: CASSERQGRKETQYF. The DNA for the CDR3 is TGTGCCAGCAGTGAAAGGCAGGGGAGAAAAGAGACCCAGTACTTC. The chain uses TRBV6-1 and TRBJ2-5; D is perhaps TRBD1 (6 bases). Looked up from germline, CDR1 is MNHNS and CDR2 is SASEGT. Trimming shortened V by 2 bases and J by 3 bases, and 13 bases separated the two germline ends. The CDR3 runs to 15 residues.

V usage is TRBV5-1 and J usage is TRBJ1-4; the match to TRBD1 covers 7 bases. The CDR3 runs to 17 residues. J lost 8 bases, V lost 4 bases, and 17 bases had no gene match. Germline assignment: CDR1 SGHRS and CDR2 YFSETQ. The CDR3 is CASSIRGGTVAREKLFF. The CDR3 bases are TGCGCCAGCAGCATAAGAGGGGGCACGGTAGCAAGAGAAAAACTGTTTTTT.

CDR3 region: CASSRTTFPSNYGYTF. Here the CDR3 DNA reads TGTGCCAGCAGCCGAACGACATTTCCCTCAAACTATGGCTACACCTTC. V is TRBV4-2 and J is TRBJ1-2; D is unclear. The germline V gene has CDR1 LGHNA and CDR2 YNFKEQ. CDR3 length: 16 amino acids. Trimming removed 4 bases at V and 2 bases at J, with 17 bases between.

V is TRBV28 and J is TRBJ2-7; TRBD1 aligns across 9 bases. V lost 4 bases to trimming and J lost 6 bases; unmatched junction nucleotides: 10. The CDR3 loop spans 15 amino acids. The germline CDR1 and CDR2 sequences are MDHEN and SYDVKM. The DNA for the CDR3 is TGTGCCAGCAGTTCAGGGACAGGGATTTGGGTCGAGCAGTACTTC. Translation gives CASSSGTGIWVEQYF.

This chain links TRBV5-6 with TRBJ2-7; 9 bases are shared with TRBD1. The CDR3 length is 16 residues. V lost 2 bases, J lost 5 bases, and 11 bases stayed unmatched. Germline V gives CDR1 SGHDT, CDR2 YYEEEE. The chain's CDR3 is CASSFKGQGWLNEQYF. The CDR3 DNA sequence: TGTGCCAGCAGCTTTAAAGGACAGGGGTGGTTGAACGAGCAGTACTTC. The variable domain in full, with the rest retrieved from reference TRBV5-6 and TRBJ2-7, is DAGVTQSPTHLIKTRGQQVTLRCSPKSGHDTVSWYQQALGQGPQFIFQYYEEEERQRGNFPDRFSGHQFPNYSSELNVNALLLGDSALYLCASSFKGQGWLNEQYFGPGTRLTVT.

This clone showed up just once. The J gene is TRBJ1-2, the V gene TRBV24-1; 11 positions agree with TRBD1. CDR3 size: 15 residues. Germline V gene lookup returns CDR1 KGHDR and CDR2 SFDVKD. V dropped 4 bases and J dropped 6; count of bases not matched to a gene: 6. In DNA, the CDR3 is TGTGCCACCAGTGAGGCCGGGACAGGGGGGAATGGCTACACCTTC. As protein: CATSEAGTGGNGYTF.

The chain has TRBV2 and TRBJ2-2; tentatively, D is TRBD1 (6 bases). This CDR3 is 16 amino acids long. CDR1 and CDR2 from the germline V gene are SNHLY and FYNNEI. The ends were cut back, 6 bases at V and 1 base at J, with 15 bases in the middle. CDR3 residues: CASRETGAVNTGELFF. In nucleotides, the CDR3 is TGTGCCAGCAGGGAGACAGGAGCCGTGAACACCGGGGAGCTGTTTTTT.

V usage is TRBV24-1 and J usage is TRBJ2-1; 9 bases match TRBD1. Germline CDR1 is KGHDR and CDR2 is SFDVKD. The CDR3 extends over 17 amino acids. V was clipped by 4 bases and J by 5 bases; unmatched bases: 11. In DNA, the CDR3 is TGTGCCACCAGTGACGGCGTCCGGGACAGGGCACACAATGAGCAGTTCTTC. Residues: CATSDGVRDRAHNEQFF.

The DNA for the CDR3 is TGTGCCAGCAGCTCTAAAACCGGGGAGCTGTTTTTT. This codes for CASSSKTGELFF. This chain uses TRBV5-8 with TRBJ2-2; no reliable D call. The CDR3 covers 12 residues. Germline V gene lookup returns CDR1 SGHTS and CDR2 YDEGEE. Deletions cut 3 bases from V and 5 bases from J, with 5 bases between. The full variable domain, with the rest looked up from reference TRBV5-8 and TRBJ2-2, is EAGVTQSPTHLIKTRGQQATLRCSPISGHTSVYWYQQALGLGLQFLLWYDEGEERNRGNFPPRFSGRQFPNYSSELNVNALELEDSALYLCASSSKTGELFFGEGSRLTVL.

The chain combines TRBV5-1 with TRBJ2-5, with 7 bases lining up with TRBD1. Germline CDR1 reads SGHRS; CDR2 reads YFSETQ. Germline trimming cut 5 bases from V and 2 bases from J; bases unmatched to any gene: 9. The CDR3 consists of 15 residues. This CDR3 reads CASRPPPGQQETQYF. The CDR3 region has the DNA TGCGCCAGCAGACCTCCCCCGGGACAGCAAGAGACCCAGTACTTC.

V is TRBV7-8 and J is TRBJ2-3; 11 bases are shared with TRBD2. There are 17 residues in the CDR3. Germline CDR1 SGHVS, CDR2 FQNEAQ. V lost 5 bases and J lost 0; bases outside the gene matches: 7. The CDR3 reads CASSKETSGTSTDTQYF. The CDR3 coding sequence is TGTGCCAGCAGCAAGGAGACTAGCGGGACTAGCACAGATACGCAGTATTTT.

This clone was counted once. The V call is TRBV11-2, the J call TRBJ1-3; 11 positions match TRBD1. The ends lost 6 bases at V and 1 base at J; junction bases unmatched: 5. This CDR3 is built from 16 residues. Germline CDR1 is SGHAT and CDR2 is FQNNGV. DNA of the CDR3: TGTGCCAGCAGGTTGGACAGGGGGCTGTCTGGAAACACCATATATTTT. Its protein is CASRLDRGLSGNTIYF. The entire variable domain, with the rest obtained from reference TRBV11-2 and TRBJ1-3, is as follows: EAGVAQSPRYKIIEKRQSVAFWCNPISGHATLYWYQQILGQGPKLLIQFQNNGVVDDSQLPKDRFSAERLKGVDSTLKIQPAKLEDSAVYLCASRLDRGLSGNTIYFGEGSWLTVV.

The chain is built from TRBV7-9 and TRBJ1-2, with D possibly TRBD1 on 6 matching bases. Deletions cut 1 base from V and 2 bases from J, with 17 bases between. CDR1 is SEHNR and CDR2 is FQNEAQ in the germline V gene (reference sequence). The CDR3 is 17 amino acids. This chain's CDR3 is CASSLVGQGRLNYGYTF. The CDR3 region has the DNA TGTGCCAGCAGCTTAGTTGGGCAGGGGAGACTAAACTATGGCTACACCTTC. The full variable domain, rest sourced from reference TRBV7-9 and TRBJ1-2, is DTGVSQNPRHKITKRGQNVTFRCDPISEHNRLYWYRQTLGQGPEFLTYFQNEAQLEKSRLLSDRFSAERPKGSFSTLEIQRTEQGDSAMYLCASSLVGQGRLNYGYTFGSGTRLTVV.

The rearrangement uses TRBV18 and TRBJ1-1; no definite D call. Germline loops: CDR1 KGHSH, CDR2 LQKENI. The V gene lost 3 bases and the J gene lost 0 bases, with 5 bases spanning the gap. This CDR3 comprises 13 residues. Written as DNA, the CDR3 is TGTGCCAGCTCACCCCAGTTGAACACTGAAGCTTTCTTT. Its translation: CASSPQLNTEAFF.

The chain combines TRBV28 with TRBJ2-7; 7 nucleotides match TRBD2. The CDR3 is 12 residues long. With V trimmed by 4 bases and J by 5 bases, 2 bases remained unmatched. The V gene's germline CDR1 is MDHEN and CDR2 SYDVKM. This chain's CDR3 is CASSSTSDEQYF. The CDR3 DNA sequence: TGTGCCAGCAGTTCAACTAGCGACGAGCAGTACTTC.

In DNA form, the CDR3 reads TGTGCCAGCAGTGACCCCGACAGGGGAGAATCCTACGAGCAGTACTTC. Translating gives CASSDPDRGESYEQYF. V is TRBV2 and J is TRBJ2-7; 8 bases align to TRBD1. The CDR3 has 16 amino acids. CDR1 and CDR2 (germline): SNHLY, FYNNEI. Trimming took 3 bases from V and 1 from J; bases not matched to a gene: 8.

This clone was found once. The CDR3 loop is CASSLSSFLSNQPQHF. CDR3 nucleotides: TGTGCCAGCAGTTTATCTTCTTTTTTGAGCAATCAGCCCCAGCATTTT. The chain employs TRBV28 and TRBJ1-5; D not certain. The V end lost 1 base, the J end lost 1 base, and 11 bases lay between the germline ends. Germline V gene lookup returns CDR1 MDHEN and CDR2 SYDVKM. The CDR3 runs 16 residues.